The 21 T cell receptor beta chains below all came from one sample that was sequenced in a study of cytomegalovirus exposure and HLA in healthy donors. 60 Vbeta and 13 Jbeta primers were used in PCR. Assay used: immunoSEQ multiplex PCR; TCRdb lists only in-frame clones, some missing. This sample has about 160,000 clones, with 80% found just once. Sequencing input: PBMCs. These receptor sequences come from a man between 18 and 29 years old in good health and CMV-seropositive.

V gene TRBV5-5 combines with J gene TRBJ1-2; 8 nucleotides line up with TRBD1. The J segment lost 6 bases and the V segment lost 7 bases, leaving 17 bases of the junction unmatched. The CDR3 spans 16 residues. Germline-derived CDR1 and CDR2 are SGHKS and YYEKEE (reference sequence). CDR3: CASGQNTDRVLNGYTF. In DNA form, the CDR3 reads TGTGCCAGCGGACAGAATACGGACAGGGTGTTGAATGGCTACACCTTC.

This chain connects TRBV27 to TRBJ2-6, with D possibly TRBD1 on 5 matching bases. CDR3 size: 14 residues. V lost 2 bases and J 7 bases, leaving 9 bases between the germline ends. Germline V CDR1 and CDR2: MNHEY, SMNVEV (reference sequence). CDR3 bases: TGTGCCAGCAGTTTACAGGGTGGTGCCAACGTCCTGACTTTC. Translated, it gives CASSLQGGANVLTF.

The V gene is TRBV5-1, the J gene TRBJ2-5; a possible D gene is TRBD1 (6 bases). The V gene lost 0 bases and the J gene lost 1 base, with 7 bases spanning the gap. Germline V gene data show CDR1 as SGHRS and CDR2 as YFSETQ. The length of the CDR3 is 14 residues. CDR3 sequence reads: CASSLEDSQETQYF. The CDR3, as DNA: TGCGCCAGCAGCTTGGAGGACAGCCAAGAGACCCAGTACTTC.

The chain's CDR3 is CASSRFSGGYTF. The CDR3, as DNA: TGTGCCAGTAGTCGTTTCTCGGGTGGCTACACCTTC. This chain connects TRBV7-8 to TRBJ1-2; D is unclear. This CDR3 contains 12 residues. Trimming removed 9 bases at V and 7 bases at J, with 15 bases between. CDR1 and CDR2 from the germline V gene are SGHVS and FQNEAQ.

V is TRBV30 and J is TRBJ1-1, with D unclear. Germline loops: CDR1 GTSNPN, CDR2 SVGIG (reference sequence). The V end was cut by 2 bases, the J end by 0 bases, with 7 bases between. CDR3 length equals 13 residues. The CDR3 region has the DNA TGTGCCTGGAGTCCGGGGATGAACACTGAAGCTTTCTTT. Encoded protein: CAWSPGMNTEAFF.

J is TRBJ1-2 and V is TRBV7-8; D not certain. The germline gives CDR1 SGHVS, CDR2 FQNEAQ. The ends were cut back, 0 bases at V and 4 bases at J, with 12 bases in the middle. The CDR3 extends over 15 amino acids. Here the CDR3 reads CASSLAPGEFYGYTF. As DNA, the CDR3 is TGTGCCAGCAGCTTAGCCCCAGGCGAATTCTATGGCTACACCTTC.

CDR3 coding DNA: TGCGCCAGCAGCTCCTCTAACACTGAAGCTTTCTTT. This codes for CASSSSNTEAFF. The chain joins TRBV4-1 to TRBJ1-1; D not resolved. This CDR3 has 12 amino acids. V lost 5 bases and J 2 bases, leaving 6 bases between the germline ends. The V gene's germline CDR1 is MGHRA and CDR2 YSYEKL.

As regards this clone: In this CDR3 the conserved last residue, phenylalanine or tryptophan, is missing, so a read error is likely. The V gene is TRBV11-2, the J gene TRBJ1-6, with 8 bases identical to TRBD1. The CDR3 is made up of 14 amino acids. CDR1 and CDR2 from the germline V gene are SGHAT and FQNNGV. Losses at the gene ends were 2 bases for V and 10 bases for J; bases not matched to a gene: 4. The CDR3 DNA is TGTGCCAGCAGCTTAACAGGGGGAGGCTCACCCCTCCACCTT. The encoded protein is CASSLTGGGSPLHL.

The V gene is TRBV19, the J gene TRBJ1-1; 7 positions agree with TRBD1. Unmatched junction bases numbered 8, after V lost 2 bases and J lost 5 bases. The CDR3 has 15 residues. Per germline, CDR1 LNHDA and CDR2 SQIVND (reference sequence). CDR3 DNA: TGTGCCAGTAGTATAACTAGGGGGCCGGGAACTGAAGCTTTCTTT. Translated, it gives CASSITRGPGTEAFF.

The chain joins TRBV27 to TRBJ2-2, with D tentatively TRBD1 (6 bases). Germline CDR1 MNHEY, CDR2 SMNVEV (reference sequence). There are 16 residues in the CDR3. V was cut by 8 bases and J by 5 bases, with 21 bases left in between. As DNA, the CDR3 is TGTGCCAGCGGACATCCCGGGACAAGGGGTACCGGGGAGCTGTTTTTT. Translated, it gives CASGHPGTRGTGELFF.

This clone was seen a handful of times. The gene calls are TRBV13 and TRBJ2-1; D is possibly TRBD2 (5 bases). The CDR3 consists of 17 residues. V was trimmed by 0 bases and J by 1 base, leaving 13 bases between them. Germline lookup yields CDR1 PRHDT and CDR2 FYEKMQ (reference sequence). The CDR3 DNA is TGTGCCAGCAGCTTAGGAGGGTTCGGGATATCCTACAATGAGCAGTTCTTC. Amino acid sequence: CASSLGGFGISYNEQFF.

The rearrangement links TRBV5-1 to TRBJ1-1, with D unclear. CDR1 and CDR2 (germline): SGHRS, YFSETQ. V was pared by 4 bases and J by 2 bases, with 12 bases between. The CDR3 spans 14 residues. CDR3 nucleotide sequence: TGCGCCAGCAGCCTGGGAGAAAAAAACACTGAAGCTTTCTTT. Translation gives CASSLGEKNTEAFF.

V is TRBV6-5 and J is TRBJ2-1; 7 nucleotides line up with TRBD1. Germline loops: CDR1 MNHEY, CDR2 SVGAGI. The CDR3 extends over 12 amino acids. V trimming: 6 bases; J trimming: 12 bases; junction bases outside the gene matches: 8. The CDR3 sequence is CASSNDRVWQFF. DNA of the CDR3: TGTGCCAGCAGCAATGACAGGGTTTGGCAGTTCTTC.

The chain is built from TRBV4-1 and TRBJ1-2; no firm D call. This CDR3 has 15 amino acids. Germline-derived CDR1 and CDR2 are MGHRA and YSYEKL. V dropped 2 bases and J dropped 4 bases, with 14 bases sitting between them. CDR3 nucleotides: TGCGCCAGCAGCCAACCTCCCGGCGGAACCTATGGCTACACCTTC. Translating gives CASSQPPGGTYGYTF.

V gene TRBV7-9 combines with J gene TRBJ1-3; possibly TRBD1 for D (5 bases). Germline CDR1 SEHNR, CDR2 FQNEAQ (reference sequence). The CDR3 runs to 13 residues. V was pared by 2 bases and J by 4 bases, with 6 bases between. This chain's CDR3 is CASSLRTGNTIYF. Here the CDR3 DNA reads TGTGCCAGCAGCTTAAGGACAGGAAACACCATATATTTT.

V is TRBV27 and J is TRBJ2-2; 7 nucleotides match TRBD2. The germline V gene encodes CDR1 MNHEY and CDR2 SMNVEV (reference sequence). The junction had 8 bases not matched to a gene; V was cut back by 6 bases and J by 7 bases. The CDR3 consists of 14 residues. The CDR3 sequence is CASSPTPGGGELFF. The CDR3 region has the DNA TGTGCCAGCAGCCCCACGCCGGGAGGCGGGGAGCTGTTTTTT.

The V and J genes are TRBV12-5 and TRBJ1-5, with D possibly matching TRBD1 (5 bases). V dropped 2 bases and J dropped 2 bases, with 10 bases sitting between them. CDR3 length: 15 residues. Germline V gives CDR1 LGHNT, CDR2 FRNRAP. The CDR3 protein is CASGLLGLGNQPQHF. The CDR3 coding sequence is TGTGCTAGTGGTTTGTTGGGGCTCGGCAATCAGCCCCAGCATTTT.

The chain carries TRBV4-3 and TRBJ2-3; 8 bases are shared with TRBD2. V dropped 1 base and J dropped 4; count of bases not matched to a gene: 13. The germline gives CDR1 LGHNA, CDR2 YSLEER. The CDR3 has 18 amino acids. The CDR3 sequence is CASSQVRQREMGADTQYF. CDR3 nucleotides: TGCGCCAGCAGCCAAGTTCGACAGCGGGAGATGGGCGCAGATACGCAGTATTTT.

The V and J genes are TRBV6-1 and TRBJ2-5; 7 bases match TRBD1. The germline CDR1 and CDR2 sequences are MNHNS and SASEGT. J gave up 9 bases and V 5 bases, and 9 bases lay outside the gene matches. The CDR3 totals 13 residues. CDR3 DNA sequence: TGTGCCAGCAGTAGAGAGGGACAGCGGCCCCAGTACTTC. Its protein is CASSREGQRPQYF.

The V call is TRBV11-2, the J call TRBJ2-7; 7 nucleotides agree with TRBD2. The CDR3 runs 15 residues. J lost 2 bases, V lost 3 bases, and 7 bases had no gene match. Germline CDR1 and CDR2: SGHAT and FQNNGV. The CDR3 coding sequence is TGTGCCAGCAGCTTCTCCGGGAGGATCACCTACGAGCAGTACTTC. Translated, it gives CASSFSGRITYEQYF.

V usage is TRBV7-6 and J usage is TRBJ2-1; no clear D. This CDR3 comprises 16 residues. V lost 4 bases and J lost 8, with 21 bases in between. Germline V gene lookup returns CDR1 SGHVS and CDR2 FNYEAQ. The chain's CDR3 is CASSSEVERPMDEQFF. CDR3 nucleotides: TGTGCCAGCAGCTCAGAGGTGGAGCGACCAATGGATGAGCAGTTCTTC.